This T cell receptor beta chain was found in a study of OX40 agonist ivuxolimab in advanced cancers. Study context: Of the participants, around 39% had some prior anti-PD-1, anti-PD-L1 or anti-CTLA-4 therapy, which was allowed. Notes on the study in general: Relative to CD4+ cells, CD8+ T cells on average had more expanded clones. Those patients achieving a partial response at 0.1-3.0 mg/kg showed among the lowest clonal expansion.

It was autoimmune disease history or systemic immunosuppression that excluded patients. Points on this clone: Its cognate antigen is unknown.

CDR3 size: 15 residues. Germline V gene lookup returns CDR1 SGDLS and CDR2 YYNGEE. The V and J ends lost 0 bases and 5 bases respectively, with 15 bases between them. Profiling relied on immunoSEQ multiplex PCR, and the TCRdb table lists in-frame clones only, not all of them. The data hold 50,000 or so clones, with 90% to 95% observed a single time. This clonotype was obtained from an adult with an advanced solid tumor such as melanoma, head and neck, liver or kidney cancer. The chain recombines TRBV9 with TRBJ2-7; a weak D match, TRBD2 (6 bases). The sequencing here drew on CD4+ or CD8+ T cells sorted from blood, taken in a trial of the OX40 agonist ivuxolimab. CDR3 in DNA: TGTGCCAGCAGCGTAGGGGGGGTCGGAAGCGACGAGCAGTACTTC. The encoded protein is CASSVGGVGSDEQYF.